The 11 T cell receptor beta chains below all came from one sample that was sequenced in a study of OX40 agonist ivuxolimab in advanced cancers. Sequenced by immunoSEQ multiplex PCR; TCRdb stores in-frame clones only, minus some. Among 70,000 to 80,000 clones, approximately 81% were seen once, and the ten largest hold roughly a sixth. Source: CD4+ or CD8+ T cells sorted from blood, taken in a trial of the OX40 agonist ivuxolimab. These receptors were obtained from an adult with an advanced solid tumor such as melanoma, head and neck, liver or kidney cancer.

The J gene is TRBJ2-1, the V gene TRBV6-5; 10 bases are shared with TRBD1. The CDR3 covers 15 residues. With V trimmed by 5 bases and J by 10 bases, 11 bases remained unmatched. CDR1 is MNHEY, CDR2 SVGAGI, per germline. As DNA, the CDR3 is TGTGCCAGCAGTCCGACCGGGACAGGGGTTCGGGAGCAGTTCTTC. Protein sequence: CASSPTGTGVREQFF.

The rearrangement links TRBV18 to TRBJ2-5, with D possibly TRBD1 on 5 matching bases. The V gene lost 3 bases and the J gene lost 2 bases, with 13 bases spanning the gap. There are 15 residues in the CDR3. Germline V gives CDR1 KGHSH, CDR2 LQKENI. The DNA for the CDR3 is TGTGCCAGCTCACCCATCCGCACAGGACAAGAGACCCAGTACTTC. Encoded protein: CASSPIRTGQETQYF.

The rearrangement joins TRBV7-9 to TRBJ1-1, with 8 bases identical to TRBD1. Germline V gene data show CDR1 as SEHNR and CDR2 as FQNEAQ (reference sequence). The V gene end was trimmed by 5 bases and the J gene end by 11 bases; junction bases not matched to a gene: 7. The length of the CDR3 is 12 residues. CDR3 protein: CASSPRQGMAFF. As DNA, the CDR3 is TGTGCCAGCAGCCCCAGACAGGGGATGGCTTTCTTT.

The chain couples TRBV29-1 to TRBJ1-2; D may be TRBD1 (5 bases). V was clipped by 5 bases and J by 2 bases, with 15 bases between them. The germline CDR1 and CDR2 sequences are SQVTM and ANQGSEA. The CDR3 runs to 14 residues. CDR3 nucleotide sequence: TGCAGCGTTATAAGGGACCGGCCCAACTATGGCTACACCTTC. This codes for CSVIRDRPNYGYTF. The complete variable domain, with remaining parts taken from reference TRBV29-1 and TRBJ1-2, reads SAVISQKPSRDICQRGTSLTIQCQVDSQVTMMFWYRQQPGQSLTLIATANQGSEATYESGFVIDKFPISRPNLTFSTLTVSNMSPEDSSIYLCSVIRDRPNYGYTFGSGTRLTVV.

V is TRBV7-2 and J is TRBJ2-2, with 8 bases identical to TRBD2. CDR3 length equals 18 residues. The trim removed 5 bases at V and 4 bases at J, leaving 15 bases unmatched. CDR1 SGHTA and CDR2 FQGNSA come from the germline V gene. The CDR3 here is CASSQLAGGRLSTGELFF. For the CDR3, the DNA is TGTGCCAGCAGCCAGCTGGCGGGCGGGAGGCTCTCCACCGGGGAGCTGTTTTTT.

CDR3 in DNA: TGCGCCAGCAGTGATTTCGGGAGTCTCTCCTACGAGCAGTACTTC. Its translation is CASSDFGSLSYEQYF. This chain connects TRBV10-1 to TRBJ2-7, with D tentatively TRBD2 (6 bases). Germline assignment: CDR1 WNHNN and CDR2 SYGVQD (reference sequence). V lost 3 bases and J lost 0, with 12 bases in between. This CDR3 comprises 15 residues.

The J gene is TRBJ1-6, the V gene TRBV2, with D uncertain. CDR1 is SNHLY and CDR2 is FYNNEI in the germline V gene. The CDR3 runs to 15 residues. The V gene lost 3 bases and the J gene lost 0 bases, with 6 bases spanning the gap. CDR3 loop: CASSDNFSYNSPLHF. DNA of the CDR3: TGTGCCAGCAGTGACAACTTCTCCTATAATTCACCCCTCCACTTT.

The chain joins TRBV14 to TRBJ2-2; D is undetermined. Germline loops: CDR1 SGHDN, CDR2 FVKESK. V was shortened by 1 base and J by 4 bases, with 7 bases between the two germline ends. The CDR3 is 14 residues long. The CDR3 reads CASSQAGSTGELFF. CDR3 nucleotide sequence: TGTGCCAGCAGCCAAGCCGGCAGCACCGGGGAGCTGTTTTTT.

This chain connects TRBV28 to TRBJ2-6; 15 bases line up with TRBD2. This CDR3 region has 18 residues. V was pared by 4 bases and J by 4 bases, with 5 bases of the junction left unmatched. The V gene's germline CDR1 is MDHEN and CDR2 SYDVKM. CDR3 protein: CASSYGLAGGLGANVLTF. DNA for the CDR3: TGTGCCAGCAGTTACGGACTAGCGGGAGGGCTGGGGGCCAACGTCCTGACTTTC.

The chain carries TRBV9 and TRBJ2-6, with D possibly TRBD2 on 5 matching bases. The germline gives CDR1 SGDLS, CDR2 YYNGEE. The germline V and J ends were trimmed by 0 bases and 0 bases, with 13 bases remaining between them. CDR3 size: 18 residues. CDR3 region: CASSVGLAGPSGANVLTF. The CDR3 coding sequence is TGTGCCAGCAGCGTAGGGCTCGCGGGCCCCTCTGGGGCCAACGTCCTGACTTTC.

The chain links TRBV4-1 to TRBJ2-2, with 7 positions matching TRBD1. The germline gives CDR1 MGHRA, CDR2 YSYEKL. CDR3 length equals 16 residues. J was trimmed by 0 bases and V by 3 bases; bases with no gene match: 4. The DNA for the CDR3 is TGCGCCAGCAGCCAGCGGACAGGAGCGAACACCGGGGAGCTGTTTTTT. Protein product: CASSQRTGANTGELFF.